This T cell receptor beta chain was profiled in a study of blood T cells in healthy people across ages. Study-level results: In the absence of known donor CMV status, changes in expanded clonotypes were possibly confounded. Observed TCR beta diversity per million T cells went down as age went up. This fall followed a roughly linear course with age.

With a J-beta primer mix and a sample-barcoded 5' primer, a second PCR ran roughly 7 to 11 cycles. Researchers report that a template-switch adaptor with 12 random nucleotides tagged each cDNA molecule. From the 5' RACE reads, TCRdb called clonotypes with MiXCR, one entry per CDR3 protein. The table includes about 700,000 distinct CDR3 sequences, about 32% detected once. This clonotype was detected ten times or more. Its antigen is not identified. V was pared by 5 bases and J by 2 bases, with 7 bases of the junction left unmatched. Per germline, CDR1 MNHEY and CDR2 SMNVEV (reference sequence). The CDR3 contains 16 residues.

The sample was blood. The chain employs TRBV27 and TRBJ2-5, with 11 positions matching TRBD2. The TCR comes from a woman of 80 years or more in good health. The CDR3 region has the DNA TGTGCCAGCAGTCCGCAGTTAGCGGGGGGGCAAGAGACCCAGTACTTC. Its protein is CASSPQLAGGQETQYF.